The 30 T cell receptor beta chains below were found in one sample sequenced in a study of T-cell reconstitution after alpha-beta-depleted transplantation in children. Unique molecular identifiers tagged the TCRbeta library. TCRdb fed the PCR reads into MiXCR, producing one record per CDR3 protein. Of a few hundred thousand distinct CDR3 sequences detected, 9.5% to 15% appear once; the ten largest clones hold about 6%. The sample in question was PBMCs from the stem cell graft donor, obtained from the stem cell graft. Source of these receptors: a human donor who donated a stem cell graft to a child with combined immunodeficiency.

V and J are TRBV7-2 and TRBJ1-5, with 11 bases aligning to TRBD1. In germline, CDR1 is SGHTA, CDR2 FQGNSA. The CDR3 consists of 16 residues. After removal of 3 bases from V and 7 bases from J, the junction contained 8 bases not matched to a gene. The CDR3 region is CASSLGTGGLGQPQHF. DNA of the CDR3: TGTGCCAGCAGCTTGGGGACAGGGGGTTTAGGGCAGCCCCAGCATTTT.

The rearrangement uses TRBV29-1 and TRBJ1-1, with D uncertain. CDR1 is SQVTM, CDR2 ANQGSEA, per germline. Trimming removed 8 bases from V and 0 bases from J, with 16 bases in between. The CDR3 has 14 amino acids. CDR3 DNA: TGCAGCACCCCTCGTGGGGAGGTGAACACTGAAGCTTTCTTT. It is translated as CSTPRGEVNTEAFF.

The genes are TRBV15 and TRBJ1-5; D not resolved. The CDR3 covers 15 residues. Deletions cut 0 bases from V and 5 bases from J, with 11 bases between. The germline V gene encodes CDR1 LNHNV and CDR2 YYDKDF (reference sequence). The CDR3 DNA sequence: TGTGCCACCAGCAGAGATAAAGAGAGTTATCAGCCCCAGCATTTT. This codes for CATSRDKESYQPQHF. The entire variable domain, with the rest obtained from reference TRBV15 and TRBJ1-5, is as follows: DAMVIQNPRYQVTQFGKPVTLSCSQTLNHNVMYWYQQKSSQAPKLLFHYYDKDFNNEADTPDNFQSRRPNTSFCFLDIRSPGLGDTAMYLCATSRDKESYQPQHFGDGTRLSIL.

This clonotype was seen a few times. V is TRBV6-2 or TRBV6-3 and J is TRBJ1-4; D possibly corresponds to TRBD1 (5 bases). V shed 6 bases and J shed 5 bases, with 19 bases lying between them. The CDR3 runs 16 residues. The germline CDR1 and CDR2 sequences are MNHEY and SVGEGT. This CDR3 reads CASSTAGARGNEKLFF. The CDR3 DNA reads TGTGCCAGCAGCACGGCCGGGGCGCGAGGAAATGAAAAACTGTTTTTT.

This clonotype appeared many times. The genes are TRBV28 and TRBJ2-1; either TRBD1 or TRBD2 may supply D (5 bases each). Germline V CDR1 and CDR2: MDHEN, SYDVKM. Trimming removed 5 bases from V and 15 bases from J, with 20 bases in between. CDR3 length: 13 amino acids. The CDR3 loop is CASSPNHKIGGFF. CDR3 DNA: TGTGCCAGCAGTCCCAACCACAAGATTGGGGGGTTCTTC.

The chain has TRBV29-1 and TRBJ2-7; perhaps TRBD2 as D (5 bases). With 6 bases removed from V and 1 base from J, the gap between germline ends came to 13 bases. Germline CDR1 SQVTM, CDR2 ANQGSEA. The CDR3 length is 13 residues. CDR3 sequence (DNA): TGCAGCGTCTACGAGGGCGAGTCCTACGAGCAGTACTTC. It codes for CSVYEGESYEQYF.

At least ten counts were recorded for this clonotype. The V gene is TRBV7-9, the J gene TRBJ2-5; D perhaps matches TRBD1 (5 bases). Trimming shortened V by 5 bases and J by 2 bases, and 9 bases separated the two germline ends. Per the germline V gene, CDR1 is SEHNR and CDR2 is FQNEAQ (reference sequence). The CDR3 covers 13 residues. CDR3 region: CASSATDQETQYF. As DNA, the CDR3 is TGTGCCAGCAGCGCGACAGATCAAGAGACCCAGTACTTC.

This clonotype was seen repeatedly, ten times or more. The chain couples TRBV20-1 to TRBJ2-1; the match to TRBD2 covers 10 bases. V gave up 4 bases and J gave up 3 bases; unmatched junction bases: 6. In germline, CDR1 is DFQATT, CDR2 SNEGSKA (reference sequence). This CDR3 comprises 15 residues. The CDR3 is CSATPLAGDYNEQFF. CDR3 nucleotide sequence: TGCAGTGCTACACCCCTAGCGGGGGACTACAATGAGCAGTTCTTC.

The CDR3 region is CASSEPGGSGSLYNEQFF. The CDR3 nucleotides are TGTGCCAGCAGCGAGCCCGGGGGGAGCGGGAGTCTGTACAATGAGCAGTTCTTC. The chain couples TRBV9 to TRBJ2-1, with 8 nucleotides matching TRBD2. CDR1 and CDR2 from the germline V gene are SGDLS and YYNGEE. The CDR3 totals 18 residues. Trimming at V came to 3 bases and at J to 4 bases, leaving 15 bases not matched to a gene.

This clonotype has a handful of counts. The chain joins TRBV3-1 to TRBJ2-5; tentatively, D is TRBD2 (5 bases). V was clipped by 1 base and J by 0 bases, with 15 bases between them. This CDR3 is built from 17 residues. CDR1 and CDR2 from the germline V gene are LGHDT and YNNKEL (reference sequence). For the CDR3, the DNA is TGTGCCAGCAGCCAAGTGCGGGCAACCCTGTACCAAGAGACCCAGTACTTC. Translated, it gives CASSQVRATLYQETQYF.

V is TRBV4-3 and J is TRBJ1-4; D might be TRBD1 (6 bases). Germline CDR1 LGHNA, CDR2 YSLEER. The CDR3 runs to 16 residues. Trimming stripped 0 bases from V and 12 bases from J, with 20 bases between. The CDR3 here is CASSQDLAGVFGELFF. CDR3 bases: TGCGCCAGCAGCCAAGATCTGGCAGGGGTCTTTGGAGAACTGTTTTTT.

This clonotype was detected ten times or more. V gene TRBV11-1 combines with J gene TRBJ2-7; TRBD2 agrees at 15 bases. The CDR3 runs to 17 residues. The V segment lost 4 bases and the J segment 5 bases; nucleotides outside the gene matches: 9. The germline V gene has CDR1 SGHAT and CDR2 FQDESV (reference sequence). CDR3 coding DNA: TGTGCCAGCAGCTACGGACTAGCGGGAGGGGATTTTAACGAGCAGTACTTC. Its translation: CASSYGLAGGDFNEQYF.

This clonotype turned up a few times. This sequence joins TRBV5-6 and TRBJ1-2; D is unresolved. Germline V gene data show CDR1 as SGHDT and CDR2 as YYEEEE. V was shortened by 3 bases and J by 4 bases, with 10 bases between the two germline ends. The CDR3 is made up of 13 amino acids. DNA for the CDR3: TGTGCCAGCAGCTCCCAAGTTGGCTATGGCTACACCTTC. It encodes CASSSQVGYGYTF.

This clonotype occurred a few times. V and J are TRBV29-1 and TRBJ1-2; D gene unclear. This CDR3 is built from 14 residues. Germline V CDR1 and CDR2: SQVTM, ANQGSEA. V was cut by 5 bases and J by 8 bases, with 21 bases left in between. CDR3 nucleotides: TGCAGCGTTTTGTTCCCCCTGTCCGGAGGAGGCTACACCTTC. Translated, it gives CSVLFPLSGGGYTF. Drawing the rest from reference TRBV29-1 and TRBJ1-2, the complete variable domain is SAVISQKPSRDICQRGTSLTIQCQVDSQVTMMFWYRQQPGQSLTLIATANQGSEATYESGFVIDKFPISRPNLTFSTLTVSNMSPEDSSIYLCSVLFPLSGGGYTFGSGTRLTVV.

This clonotype was seen many times. The chain joins TRBV10-3 to TRBJ2-1; TRBD2 aligns across 12 bases. Germline values: CDR1 ENHRY, CDR2 SYGVKD. J was trimmed by 6 bases and V by 8 bases; bases with no gene match: 5. This CDR3 contains 14 residues. CDR3 loop: CAIAGLAGRNEQFF. DNA of the CDR3: TGTGCCATCGCCGGACTAGCGGGGCGCAATGAGCAGTTCTTC.

The sample holds a few counts of this clonotype. The chain couples TRBV20-1 to TRBJ2-5, with 11 bases aligning to TRBD2. The V gene's germline CDR1 is DFQATT and CDR2 SNEGSKA (reference sequence). The CDR3 contains 14 residues. Trimming removed 6 bases from V and 5 bases from J; junction bases left unmatched: 8. The CDR3 DNA is TGCAGTGCAACTACTAGCGGGGGATGGGAGACCCAGTACTTC. Encoded protein: CSATTSGGWETQYF.

The table lists this clonotype with many counts. The CDR3 here is CASSLPPLDTEAFF. The CDR3 DNA reads TGTGCCAGCAGCCTTCCCCCGCTAGACACTGAAGCTTTCTTT. This chain connects TRBV7-2 to TRBJ1-1; unclear D gene. This CDR3 comprises 14 residues. Trimming pared 5 bases from V and 3 bases from J, leaving 13 bases between. The V gene's germline CDR1 is SGHTA and CDR2 FQGNSA.

This clonotype was seen a few times. In DNA, the CDR3 is TGTGCCAGCAGCGTAGGACGGAGCTATGGCTACACCTTC. Its protein is CASSVGRSYGYTF. The rearrangement links TRBV7-9 to TRBJ1-2; D gene uncertain. Between the trimmed V and J ends, which lost 5 bases and 4 bases, there was a span of 11 bases. Germline-derived CDR1 and CDR2 are SEHNR and FQNEAQ (reference sequence). CDR3 length: 13 amino acids.

This chain uses TRBV9 with TRBJ2-1; D perhaps matches TRBD1 (6 bases). Germline V gene lookup returns CDR1 SGDLS and CDR2 YYNGEE. With 3 bases removed from V and 1 base from J, the gap between germline ends came to 11 bases. The CDR3 has 15 residues. The CDR3 spells CASSDAGESYNEQFF. In DNA form, the CDR3 reads TGTGCCAGCAGCGACGCAGGGGAATCCTACAATGAGCAGTTCTTC.

This clonotype showed up many times. The J gene is TRBJ1-1, the V gene TRBV29-1, with D possibly TRBD1 on 6 matching bases. Germline values: CDR1 SQVTM, CDR2 ANQGSEA. The CDR3 spans 13 residues. Trimming removed 7 bases from V and 2 bases from J, with 14 bases in between. CDR3 DNA: TGCAGCGCCGCGGACAGTACAAACACTGAAGCTTTCTTT. This encodes CSAADSTNTEAFF. The variable domain in full, with the rest retrieved from reference TRBV29-1 and TRBJ1-1, is SAVISQKPSRDICQRGTSLTIQCQVDSQVTMMFWYRQQPGQSLTLIATANQGSEATYESGFVIDKFPISRPNLTFSTLTVSNMSPEDSSIYLCSAADSTNTEAFFGQGTRLTVV.

In this sample, this clonotype turned up many times. The chain combines TRBV29-1 with TRBJ1-2; a possible D gene is TRBD1 (6 bases). Germline V gene sequence: CDR1 SQVTM, CDR2 ANQGSEA. V was cut by 0 bases and J by 1 base, with 9 bases left in between. The CDR3 length is 14 residues. The CDR3: CSVEEGQINYGYTF. The CDR3 nucleotides are TGCAGCGTTGAAGAAGGACAGATTAACTATGGCTACACCTTC.

This chain links TRBV12-3 or TRBV12-4 with TRBJ2-3, with D uncertain. This CDR3 region has 17 residues. The V end lost 3 bases, the J end lost 4 bases, and 20 bases lay between the germline ends. The CDR3 here is CASSFNGVGVVADTQYF. CDR3 sequence (DNA): TGTGCCAGCAGTTTCAACGGAGTTGGGGTTGTCGCAGATACGCAGTATTTT.

This clonotype appeared many times. The V and J genes are TRBV20-1 and TRBJ2-1; 10 bases agree with TRBD2. V was pared by 5 bases and J by 3 bases, with 4 bases of the junction left unmatched. The CDR3 has 14 amino acids. CDR1 is DFQATT and CDR2 is SNEGSKA in the germline V gene (reference sequence). The CDR3, as DNA: TGCAGTGCTGCCGGGACTAGCGACTACAATGAGCAGTTCTTC. Protein product: CSAAGTSDYNEQFF.

This chain links TRBV20-1 with TRBJ2-3; D is ambiguous. Per the germline V gene, CDR1 is DFQATT and CDR2 is SNEGSKA (reference sequence). Trimming removed 0 bases from V and 3 bases from J, with 4 bases in between. This CDR3 spans 12 amino acids. DNA of the CDR3: TGCAGTGCTAGAGAAACGACAGATACGCAGTATTTT. This sequence encodes CSARETTDTQYF.

This clonotype occurred many times. The J gene is TRBJ2-2, the V gene TRBV29-1; 10 nucleotides align to TRBD1. CDR1 and CDR2 (germline): SQVTM, ANQGSEA. After removal of 7 bases from V and 5 bases from J, the junction contained 7 bases not matched to a gene. The length of the CDR3 is 14 residues. CDR3: CSAEGTGATGELFF. DNA for the CDR3: TGCAGCGCCGAAGGGACAGGGGCGACCGGGGAGCTGTTTTTT.

The V call is TRBV7-2, the J call TRBJ1-2, with 10 bases aligning to TRBD1. CDR3 length equals 16 residues. V lost 4 bases, J lost 6 bases, and 11 bases stayed unmatched. Germline V gene lookup returns CDR1 SGHTA and CDR2 FQGNSA. The CDR3 region has the DNA TGTGCCAGCAGCTCCACCCCGCCGGACAGGGGGGATGGCTACACCTTC. Translated: CASSSTPPDRGDGYTF.

Only a few counts were recorded for this clonotype. V and J are TRBV7-6 and TRBJ2-5, with no clear D. V shed 4 bases and J shed 4 bases, with 7 bases lying between them. Germline V gives CDR1 SGHVS, CDR2 FNYEAQ. This CDR3 region has 12 residues. The CDR3 sequence is CASSWEGETQYF. For the CDR3, the DNA is TGTGCCAGCAGCTGGGAAGGAGAGACCCAGTACTTC.

The sample holds a few counts of this clonotype. This chain links TRBV5-6 with TRBJ2-2, with TRBD2 identical over 8 bases. V lost 3 bases to trimming and J lost 3 bases; unmatched junction nucleotides: 7. This CDR3 spans 16 amino acids. Germline assignment: CDR1 SGHDT and CDR2 YYEEEE. CDR3 sequence (DNA): TGTGCCAGCAGCTCCTGGGCGGGGGGCTACACCGGGGAGCTGTTTTTT. Its protein is CASSSWAGGYTGELFF.

This rearrangement joins TRBV7-6 to TRBJ1-1; D unresolved. Germline assignment: CDR1 SGHVS and CDR2 FNYEAQ. Trimming took 5 bases from V and 0 from J, leaving 7 bases between them. The CDR3 covers 13 residues. CDR3 DNA: TGTGCCAGCAGCATAACACTGAACACTGAAGCTTTCTTT. Its translation: CASSITLNTEAFF. Full variable domain (missing parts from reference TRBV7-6 and TRBJ1-1): GAGVSQSPRYKVTKRGQDVALRCDPISGHVSLYWYRQALGQGPEFLTYFNYEAQQDKSGLPNDRFSAERPEGSISTLTIQRTEQRDSAMYRCASSITLNTEAFFGQGTRLTVV.

This clonotype was counted at least ten times. This sequence joins TRBV6-5 and TRBJ1-2, with TRBD1 as a possible D gene (5 bases). Trimming shortened V by 5 bases and J by 13 bases, and 17 bases separated the two germline ends. CDR3 size: 12 residues. Germline V CDR1 and CDR2: MNHEY, SVGAGI. The CDR3 DNA is TGTGCCAGCAGTCCCGGGACCCTCAGGGTCACCTTC. It yields the protein CASSPGTLRVTF.